This T cell receptor beta chain appears in the sequencing data of a study of T-cell reconstitution after alpha-beta-depleted transplantation in children. Unique molecular identifiers were incorporated into the prepared TCRbeta library. MiXCR, run by TCRdb on the PCR reads, gives a single entry per CDR3 protein. The data show some 250,000 distinct CDR3 sequences, 12% seen once. In this sample, this clonotype turned up many times. The CDR3 is made up of 14 amino acids. Per germline, CDR1 MDHEN and CDR2 SYDVKM. V shed 5 bases, J shed 4 bases, and the junction held 6 bases outside the gene matches. This sequence joins TRBV28 and TRBJ1-2; TRBD1 matches 8 bases. This receptor was identified in a human donor who donated a stem cell graft to a child with acute lymphoblastic leukemia. This specimen was PBMCs from the stem cell graft donor, taken from the stem cell graft. The CDR3 DNA reads as TGTGCCAGCAGTCCCAGGGGGCGAGTCTATGGCTACACCTTC. Its translation: CASSPRGRVYGYTF.